The rows below give T cell receptor beta chains drawn from one sample of a study of T cell clones after liver transplantation. Repertoires were generated with immunoSEQ multiplex PCR, while TCRdb's copy carries only in-frame clones and drops some. The sample lists tens of thousands of clones; 90% to 95% were seen once. The sequenced sample was CD8+ T cells from blood, obtained 12 months after liver transplant. Every receptor here comes from a human patient who received a liver transplant. Some T cells may be the graft donor's. The CDR3 runs from the conserved cysteine through the conserved F or W. The order of the fields is CDR3 length, J gene, clone size, D gene, V gene, CDR3 DNA, CDR3 protein. D genes are given only for firm matches. The listing skips clone size in some rows; elsewhere it reads once, few, many or a size class.

len: 15; j_gene: TRBJ2-7; abundance: -; d_gene: -; v_gene: TRBV5-8; CDR3nt: TGTGCCAGCCCATCCCCCCCGGCCAGCTCCTACGAGCAGTACTTC; CDR3aa: CASPSPPASSYEQYF
len: 17; j_gene: TRBJ2-7; abundance: -; d_gene: TRBD2; v_gene: TRBV4-1; CDR3nt: TGCGCCAGCAGCCCCTCCGGACTAGCGGGAGAGTCCGACGAGCAGTACTTC; CDR3aa: CASSPSGLAGESDEQYF
len: 15; j_gene: TRBJ1-5; abundance: -; d_gene: TRBD1; v_gene: TRBV28; CDR3nt: TGTGCCAGCAGGATAAGGGGGCTTCTCCATCAGCCCCAGCATTTT; CDR3aa: CASRIRGLLHQPQHF
len: 12; j_gene: TRBJ2-7; abundance: -; d_gene: -; v_gene: TRBV27; CDR3nt: TGTGCCAGCAGCCCGAGCTCCTACGAGCAGTACTTC; CDR3aa: CASSPSSYEQYF
len: 14; j_gene: TRBJ1-2; abundance: -; d_gene: -; v_gene: TRBV6-6; CDR3nt: TGTGCCAGCAGTTACTCAGGACCAAACTATGGCTACACCTTC; CDR3aa: CASSYSGPNYGYTF
len: 14; j_gene: TRBJ2-1; abundance: -; d_gene: -; v_gene: TRBV27; CDR3nt: TGTGCCAGCAGTCCCTGGCGGTCTTACAATGAGCAGTTCTTC; CDR3aa: CASSPWRSYNEQFF
len: 15; j_gene: TRBJ1-2; abundance: -; d_gene: -; v_gene: TRBV7-2; CDR3nt: TGTGCCAGCAGCTTACAAGGGACCCCCCTCTATGGCTACACCTTC; CDR3aa: CASSLQGTPLYGYTF
len: 15; j_gene: TRBJ2-7; abundance: -; d_gene: -; v_gene: TRBV5-1; CDR3nt: TGCGCCAGAATAGTAAACGGGACCGAAGTCTACGAGCAGTACTTC; CDR3aa: CARIVNGTEVYEQYF
len: 15; j_gene: TRBJ2-3; abundance: -; d_gene: -; v_gene: TRBV27; CDR3nt: TGTGCCAGCAGTTTTGGGGGGCAGTTCACAGATACGCAGTATTTT; CDR3aa: CASSFGGQFTDTQYF
len: 12; j_gene: TRBJ1-2; abundance: once; d_gene: -; v_gene: TRBV29-1; CDR3nt: TGCAGCGTTGTAGAGGACAGTGGTGGCTACACCTTC; CDR3aa: CSVVEDSGGYTF
len: 14; j_gene: TRBJ2-7; abundance: -; d_gene: -; v_gene: TRBV5-5; CDR3nt: TGTGCCAGCAGCTTTAGGAACAACAACTACGAGCAGTACTTC; CDR3aa: CASSFRNNNYEQYF
len: 16; j_gene: TRBJ2-3; abundance: -; d_gene: TRBD2; v_gene: TRBV30; CDR3nt: TGTGCCTGGAGTTCGGGACTAGCGATGAGCACAGATACGCAGTATTTT; CDR3aa: CAWSSGLAMSTDTQYF
len: 15; j_gene: TRBJ2-7; abundance: -; d_gene: -; v_gene: TRBV4-2; CDR3nt: TGTGCCAGCAGCGTGGACTATTCGGGTCTCTACGAGCAGTACTTC; CDR3aa: CASSVDYSGLYEQYF
len: 12; j_gene: TRBJ2-1; abundance: -; d_gene: -; v_gene: TRBV29-1; CDR3nt: TGCAGCGTTGAGTTACGGGGACTCCCAGGGTTCTTC; CDR3aa: CSVELRGLPGFF
len: 13; j_gene: TRBJ2-4; abundance: -; d_gene: TRBD2; v_gene: TRBV19; CDR3nt: TGTGCCAGTGGCTCGGGACTAGCCGACATTCAGTACTTC; CDR3aa: CASGSGLADIQYF
len: 14; j_gene: TRBJ2-1; abundance: -; d_gene: -; v_gene: TRBV19; CDR3nt: TGTGCCAGTAGTATGACCAGCGGCTACAATGAGCAGTTCTTC; CDR3aa: CASSMTSGYNEQFF
len: 16; j_gene: TRBJ2-5; abundance: -; d_gene: -; v_gene: TRBV7-9; CDR3nt: TGTGCCAGCAGCTTAGCCGCTGGGGGTCCACAAGAGACCCAGTACTTC; CDR3aa: CASSLAAGGPQETQYF
len: 18; j_gene: TRBJ2-2; abundance: -; d_gene: TRBD2; v_gene: TRBV11-3; CDR3nt: TGTGCCAGCAGGTCCTGGGCTAGCGGGAGTAGTTACACCGGGGAGCTGTTTTTT; CDR3aa: CASRSWASGSSYTGELFF